This entry concerns a single T cell receptor (beta chain). As yet, its antigen is unknown. The data belong to a study of cytomegalovirus exposure and HLA in healthy donors. Study-level information: Later, an analysis reported that the 95 to 150 validation repertoires had used the same platform as the roughly 680 first-cohort repertoires.

Measured with immunoSEQ multiplex PCR; TCRdb has only the in-frame clones, and not every one. The sample has hundreds of thousands of clones, 70% to 90% seen once. General study points: As confirmed in vitro, a few CMV-associated chains were specific for CMV antigens. With high specificity and sensitivity, the classifier reportedly diagnosed cytomegalovirus status. Clusters of TCRs from the first cohort tended to co-occur in the approximately 120 validation repertoires (as a later analysis found).

CDR1 MDHEN and CDR2 SYDVKM come from the germline V gene. The CDR3 runs 12 residues. Trimming removed 5 bases at V and 9 bases at J, with 12 bases between. Sequenced input: PBMCs. This TCR was sampled from a woman younger than 35 in good health and CMV-seronegative. The chain joins TRBV28 to TRBJ2-3; no clear D. In DNA, the CDR3 is TGTGCCAGCAGTCCGTTAGCAGCGACGCAGTATTTT. Amino acid sequence: CASSPLAATQYF.